A selection of T cell receptor beta chains follows, all from one sample in a study of beta chain features in type 1 diabetes. Profiling relied on immunoSEQ multiplex PCR, and the TCRdb table lists in-frame clones only, not all of them. The table shows 100,000 to 150,000 clones, with about 10% occurring only once. The sample comprised central memory CD4+ T cells from blood. All receptors come from a man aged 30 to 45 with type 1 diabetes. Each CDR3 is given with its conserved first and last residue. A D gene is named only where the DNA matches it firmly. Part of the rows lack a size; the others show once, few, many or a class for expanded clones.

j_gene | abundance | d_gene | v_gene | CDR3aa | CDR3nt
TRBJ1-5 | NA | TRBD1 | TRBV5-6 | CASSPRDRVYSNQPQHF | TGTGCCAGCAGCCCACGGGACAGGGTTTATAGCAATCAGCCCCAGCATTTT
TRBJ2-7 | NA | NA | TRBV14 | CASSQGGHSSYEQYF | TGTGCCAGCAGCCAGGGGGGGCACAGCTCCTACGAGCAGTACTTC
TRBJ2-1 | NA | TRBD1 | TRBV27 | CASRTGQREQFF | TGTGCCAGCCGAACGGGACAGCGTGAGCAGTTCTTC
TRBJ1-1 | NA | NA | TRBV11-2 | CASSRTVINEAFF | TGTGCCAGCAGCCGGACAGTTATCAATGAAGCTTTCTTT
TRBJ1-1 | few | TRBD1 | TRBV19 | CASSAGTEAEAFF | TGTGCCAGTAGTGCCGGGACAGAAGCTGAAGCTTTCTTT
TRBJ1-2 | NA | NA | TRBV6-5 | CASSPRENYGYTF | TGTGCCAGCTCCCCCCGGGAAAACTATGGCTACACCTTC
TRBJ1-1 | NA | TRBD1 | TRBV29-1 | CSVDPTGGGEAFF | TGCAGCGTTGATCCGACAGGGGGGGGTGAAGCTTTCTTT
TRBJ2-3 | NA | NA | TRBV19 | CASSPSGATDTQYF | TGTGCCAGTAGTCCCTCGGGAGCGACAGATACGCAGTATTTT
TRBJ2-1 | NA | TRBD1 | TRBV30 | CAWGTGPVSREQFF | TGTGCCTGGGGGACAGGGCCGGTTTCGAGGGAGCAGTTCTTC
TRBJ1-6 | NA | NA | TRBV7-2 | CASSQQAQGNSPLHF | TGTGCCAGCAGCCAGCAGGCACAGGGTAATTCACCCCTCCACTTT
TRBJ1-2 | NA | NA | TRBV11-2 | CASSLEGSYGYTF | TGTGCCAGCAGCTTAGAGGGCAGCTATGGCTACACCTTC
TRBJ2-1 | few | TRBD2 | TRBV19 | CASSLGASGNNEQFF | TGTGCCAGTAGTCTGGGGGCTAGCGGGAACAATGAGCAGTTCTTC
TRBJ2-6 | NA | TRBD1 | TRBV5-4 | CASSSIQGAGANVLTF | TGTGCCAGCAGCTCCATACAGGGGGCTGGGGCCAACGTCCTGACTTTC
TRBJ1-2 | many | NA | TRBV7-9 | CASSLNAGEEGYTF | TGTGCCAGCAGCTTAAACGCAGGGGAAGAAGGCTACACCTTC
TRBJ1-2 | NA | NA | TRBV29-1 | CSVESPRNYGYTF | TGCAGCGTTGAATCTCCGCGTAACTATGGCTACACCTTC
TRBJ2-5 | few | NA | TRBV5-1 | CASSLEGGRYETQYF | TGCGCCAGCAGCTTGGAGGGGGGGCGTTACGAGACCCAGTACTTC
TRBJ2-6 | NA | NA | TRBV4-3 | CASSRILPRDIFGSGANVLTF | TGCGCCAGCAGCCGAATTCTGCCCCGGGACATTTTCGGCTCTGGGGCCAACGTCCTGACTTTC
TRBJ2-1 | few | NA | TRBV7-6 | CASSYTETHNEQFF | TGTGCCAGCAGCTATACCGAAACTCACAATGAGCAGTTCTTC
TRBJ1-4 | NA | NA | TRBV29-1 | CSGGNNEKLFF | TGCAGCGGCGGGAATAATGAAAAACTGTTTTTT
TRBJ2-5 | few | NA | TRBV27 | CASSVGWAGRETQYF | TGTGCCAGCAGTGTGGGGTGGGCGGGGCGAGAGACCCAGTACTTC
TRBJ2-7 | NA | TRBD1 | TRBV4-3 | CASSQERQGSYEQYF | TGCGCCAGCAGCCAAGAGCGACAGGGCTCCTACGAGCAGTACTTC
TRBJ1-5 | NA | NA | TRBV7-2 | CASSLEVGHSQPQHF | TGTGCCAGCAGCTTAGAAGTAGGACATTCTCAGCCCCAGCATTTT
TRBJ2-7 | many | TRBD2 | TRBV18 | CASSPGLAGASSYEQYF | TGTGCCAGCTCACCGGGGCTAGCGGGGGCCTCGTCCTACGAGCAGTACTTC
TRBJ2-5 | few | NA | TRBV9 | CASSVGGSPEETQYF | TGTGCCAGCAGCGTAGGCGGCTCGCCGGAGGAGACCCAGTACTTC
TRBJ2-4 | NA | NA | TRBV28 | CASSSPAVENIQYF | TGTGCCAGCAGTTCCCCCGCGGTCGAAAACATTCAGTACTTC
TRBJ1-2 | few | TRBD1 | TRBV6-5 | CASSYSTGKSYTF | TGTGCCAGCAGTTACTCGACAGGGAAGAGCTACACCTTC
TRBJ1-2 | NA | NA | TRBV14 | CASSQGGSLANYGYTF | TGTGCCAGCAGCCAGGGTGGCTCTCTAGCTAACTATGGCTACACCTTC
TRBJ2-7 | NA | TRBD1 | TRBV5-1 | CASSLGGQVRSDEQYF | TGCGCCAGCAGCTTGGGGGGACAGGTGAGATCCGACGAGCAGTACTTC
TRBJ1-3 | NA | NA | TRBV7-9 | CASSFPAGNTIYF | TGTGCCAGCAGCTTCCCCGCTGGAAACACCATATATTTT
TRBJ2-5 | few | NA | TRBV29-1 | CSVDVAETQYF | TGCAGCGTTGACGTAGCGGAGACCCAGTACTTC